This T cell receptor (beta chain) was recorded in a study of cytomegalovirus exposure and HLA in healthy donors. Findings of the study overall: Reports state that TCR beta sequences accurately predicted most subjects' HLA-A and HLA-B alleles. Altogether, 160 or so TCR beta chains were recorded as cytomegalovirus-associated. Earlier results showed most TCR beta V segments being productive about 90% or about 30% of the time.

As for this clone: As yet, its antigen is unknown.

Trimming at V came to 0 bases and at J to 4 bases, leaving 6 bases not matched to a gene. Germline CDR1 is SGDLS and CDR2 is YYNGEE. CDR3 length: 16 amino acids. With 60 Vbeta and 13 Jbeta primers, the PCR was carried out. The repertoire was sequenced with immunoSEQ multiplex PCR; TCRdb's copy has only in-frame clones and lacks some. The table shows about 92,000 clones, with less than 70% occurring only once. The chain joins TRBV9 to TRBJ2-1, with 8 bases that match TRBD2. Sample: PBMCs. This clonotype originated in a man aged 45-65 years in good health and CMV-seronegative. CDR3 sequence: CASSVERGGPYNEQFF. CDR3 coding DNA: TGTGCCAGCAGCGTAGAACGGGGGGGCCCGTACAATGAGCAGTTCTTC. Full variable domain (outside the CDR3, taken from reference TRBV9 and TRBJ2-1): DSGVTQTPKHLITATGQRVTLRCSPRSGDLSVYWYQQSLDQGLQFLIQYYNGEERAKGNILERFSAQQFPDLHSELNLSSLELGDSALYFCASSVERGGPYNEQFFGPGTRLTVL.